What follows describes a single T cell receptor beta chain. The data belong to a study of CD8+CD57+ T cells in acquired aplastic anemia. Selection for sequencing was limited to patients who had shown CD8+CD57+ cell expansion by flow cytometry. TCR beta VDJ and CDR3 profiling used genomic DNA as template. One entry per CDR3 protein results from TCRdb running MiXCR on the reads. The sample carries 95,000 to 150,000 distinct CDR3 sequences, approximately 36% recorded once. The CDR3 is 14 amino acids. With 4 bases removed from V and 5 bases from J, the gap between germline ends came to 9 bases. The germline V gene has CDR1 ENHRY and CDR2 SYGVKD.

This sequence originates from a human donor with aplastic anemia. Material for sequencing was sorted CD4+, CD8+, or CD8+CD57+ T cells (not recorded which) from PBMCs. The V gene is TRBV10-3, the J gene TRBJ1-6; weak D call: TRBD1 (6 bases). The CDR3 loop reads CAISGGGHNSPLHF. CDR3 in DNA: TGTGCCATCAGTGGCGGGGGCCATAATTCACCCCTCCACTTT.